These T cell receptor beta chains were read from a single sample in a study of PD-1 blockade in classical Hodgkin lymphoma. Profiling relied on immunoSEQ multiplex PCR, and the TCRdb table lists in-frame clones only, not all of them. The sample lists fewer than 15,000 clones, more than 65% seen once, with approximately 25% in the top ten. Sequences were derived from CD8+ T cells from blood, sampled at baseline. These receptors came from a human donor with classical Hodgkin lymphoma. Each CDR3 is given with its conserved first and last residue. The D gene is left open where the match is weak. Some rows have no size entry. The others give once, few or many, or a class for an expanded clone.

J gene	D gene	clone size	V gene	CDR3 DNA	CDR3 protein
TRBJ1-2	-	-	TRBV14	TGTGCCAGCAGCCCGTCCCCGACGGGCTATGGCTACACCTTC	CASSPSPTGYGYTF
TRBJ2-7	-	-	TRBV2	TGTGCCAGCGGGTCGGGACAAATCTACGAGCAGTACTTC	CASGSGQIYEQYF
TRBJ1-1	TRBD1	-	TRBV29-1	TGCAGCGTCCCCCGGACAGGGGGGAACACTGAAGCTTTCTTT	CSVPRTGGNTEAFF
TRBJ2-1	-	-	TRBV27	TGTGCCAGCAGAGTAAGCTCCTACAATGAGCAGTTCTTC	CASRVSSYNEQFF
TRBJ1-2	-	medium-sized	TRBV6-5	TGTGCCAGCAGCTCACAGGGAGGTGGTGCGGGCTACACCTTC	CASSSQGGGAGYTF
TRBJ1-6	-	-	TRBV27	TGTGCCAGCACCACCGGCGGGGCAGATTCACCCCTCCACTTT	CASTTGGADSPLHF
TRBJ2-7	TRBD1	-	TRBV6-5	TGTGCCAGCAGTTACGGGACAGGGGGGAACTACGAGCAGTACTTC	CASSYGTGGNYEQYF
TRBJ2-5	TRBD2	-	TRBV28	TGTGCCAGCAGTTTCCCACGCGGGGGGCAAGAGACCCAGTACTTC	CASSFPRGGQETQYF
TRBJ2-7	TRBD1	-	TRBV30	TGTGCCTGGAACTCGGGACAGGGGGCCTACGAGCAGTACTTC	CAWNSGQGAYEQYF
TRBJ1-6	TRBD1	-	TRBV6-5	TGTGCCAGCAGTACTTCACAGGGGGCTGGGTCACCCCTCCACTTT	CASSTSQGAGSPLHF
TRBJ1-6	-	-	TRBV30	TGTGCCTGGGGTTCACCCCTCCACTTT	CAWGSPLHF
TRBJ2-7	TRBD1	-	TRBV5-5	TGTGCCAGCAGCGGCGACTTCCAGGGGGCGCCGGACGAGCAGTACTTC	CASSGDFQGAPDEQYF
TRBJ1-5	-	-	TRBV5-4	TGTGCCAGCAGCTTTGGAAGGGGGGCTGGTCAGCCCCAGCATTTT	CASSFGRGAGQPQHF
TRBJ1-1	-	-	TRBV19	TGTGCCAGTACCCTAGGGGCAGGGGAGGTCTCTGAAGCTTTCTTT	CASTLGAGEVSEAFF
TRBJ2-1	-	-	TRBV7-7	TGTGCCAGCAGCTTAGACACAACAGGCAATGAGCAGTTCTTC	CASSLDTTGNEQFF
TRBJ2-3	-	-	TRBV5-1	TGCGCCAGCAGCTTGGCCGATCGGACGTTTATAACGACCACAGATACGCAGTATTTT	CASSLADRTFITTTDTQYF
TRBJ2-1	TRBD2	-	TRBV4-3	TGCGCCAGCAGCCAAGGGAGCGGGGTTGACAATGAGCAGTTCTTC	CASSQGSGVDNEQFF
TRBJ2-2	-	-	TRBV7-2	TGTGCCAGCACCCCTCGTGGGGGGGGCCTGACGGAGGCGGGGGAGCTGTTTTTT	CASTPRGGGLTEAGELFF
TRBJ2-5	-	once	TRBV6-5	TGTGCCAGCAGTTATTCGGGACCCGGGCACGGGGAGACCCAGTACTTC	CASSYSGPGHGETQYF
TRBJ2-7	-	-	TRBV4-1	TGCGCCAGCAGCCAAGATTCTTGGCAGGGAAACGAGCAGTACTTC	CASSQDSWQGNEQYF
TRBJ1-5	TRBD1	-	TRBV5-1	TGCGCCAGCAGCACCAGGACAGGGCGCAATCAGCCCCAGCATTTT	CASSTRTGRNQPQHF
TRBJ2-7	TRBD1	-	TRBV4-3	TGCGCCAGCAGCCAACAGGGGGACGAGCAGTACTTC	CASSQQGDEQYF
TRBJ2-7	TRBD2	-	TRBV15	TGTGCCACCAGTCTTAGCGGGGGACGATACCTCCAAGCCTCCTACGAGCAGTACTTC	CATSLSGGRYLQASYEQYF
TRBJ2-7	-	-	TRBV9	TGTGCCAGCAGCGTAGGCGGGACCTACGAGCAGTACTTC	CASSVGGTYEQYF
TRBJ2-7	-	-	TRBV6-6	TGTGCCAGCAGTCCTAGCTCCTACGAGCAGTACTTC	CASSPSSYEQYF
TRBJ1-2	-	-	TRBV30	TGTGCCTGGAGTGTTTCAGACCCCTACACCTTC	CAWSVSDPYTF
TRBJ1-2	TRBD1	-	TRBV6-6	TGTGCCAGCAGTTACCTTGGCAGGGGGTTAGACTATGGCTACACCTTC	CASSYLGRGLDYGYTF
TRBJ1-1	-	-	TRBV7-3	TGTGCCAGCAGCACCCTCGCGGGGGGGAACACTGAAGCTTTCTTT	CASSTLAGGNTEAFF
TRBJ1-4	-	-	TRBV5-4	TGTGCCAGCAGCTGGACGGTTAATGAAAAACTGTTTTTT	CASSWTVNEKLFF
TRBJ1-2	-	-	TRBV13	TGTGCCAGCAGCTTTTTCCACCCGCAGGGACTTAACTATGGCTACACCTTC	CASSFFHPQGLNYGYTF
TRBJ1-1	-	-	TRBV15	TGTGCCACCAGCGCCCCGGTCAGGGATCGGATCGACACTGAAGCTTTCTTT	CATSAPVRDRIDTEAFF
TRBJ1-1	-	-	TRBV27	TGTGCCAGCAGTTACAGGTTCATGAACACTGAAGCTTTCTTT	CASSYRFMNTEAFF
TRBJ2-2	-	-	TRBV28	TGTGCCAGCAGTTCCACCCCGACAGGAACCGGGGAGCTGTTTTTT	CASSSTPTGTGELFF
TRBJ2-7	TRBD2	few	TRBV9	TGTGCCAGCAGCGTAGAACCGGGACTAGCGTGGGGCGAGCAGTACTTC	CASSVEPGLAWGEQYF
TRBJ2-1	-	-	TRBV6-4	TGTGCCAGCAGTGACTCAAGGGGCTACTACAATGAGCAGTTCTTC	CASSDSRGYYNEQFF
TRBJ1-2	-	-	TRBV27	-	CASSFGAGNGYTF
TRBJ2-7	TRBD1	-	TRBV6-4	TGTGCCAGCAGTGTCGGACAGGGGGCTGGCGAGCAGTACTTC	CASSVGQGAGEQYF
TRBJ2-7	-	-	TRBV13	TGTGCCAGCAGCTTAGGGACAGCCCATTACGAGCAGTACTTC	CASSLGTAHYEQYF
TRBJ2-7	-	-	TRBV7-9	TGTGCCAGCAGCCCCGCCGGGCAGTCCAACTACGAGCAGTACTTC	CASSPAGQSNYEQYF
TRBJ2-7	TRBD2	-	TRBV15	TGTGCCACCAGCAGAGAGTCCGGGACTAGCGGGGGAGGCACCTACGAGCAGTACTTC	CATSRESGTSGGGTYEQYF
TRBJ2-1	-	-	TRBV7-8	TGTGCCAGCAGCGATCACTGGGGCAGTACAGGGCCGGCTTGGAATGAGCAGTTCTTC	CASSDHWGSTGPAWNEQFF
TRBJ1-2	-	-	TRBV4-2	TGTGCCAGCAGCCAAGATTGGGACGGGATGGATGGCTACACCTTC	CASSQDWDGMDGYTF
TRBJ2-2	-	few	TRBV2	TGTGCCAGCAGCGACTCCCCGGGGAGTTTGAACACCGGGGAGCTGTTTTTT	CASSDSPGSLNTGELFF